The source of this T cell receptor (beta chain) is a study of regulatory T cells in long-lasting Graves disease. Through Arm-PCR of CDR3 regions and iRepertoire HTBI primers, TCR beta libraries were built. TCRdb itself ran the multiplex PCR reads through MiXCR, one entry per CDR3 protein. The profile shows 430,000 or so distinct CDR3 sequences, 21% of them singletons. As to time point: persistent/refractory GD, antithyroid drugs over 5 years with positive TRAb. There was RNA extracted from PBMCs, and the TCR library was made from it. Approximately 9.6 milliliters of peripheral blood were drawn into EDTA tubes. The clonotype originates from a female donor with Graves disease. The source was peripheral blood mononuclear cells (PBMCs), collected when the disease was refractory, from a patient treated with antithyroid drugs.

The CDR3 coding sequence is TGCAGTGCTAGTGGGTCGAGCAGGGGCGAAGAAAAACTGTTTTTT. It encodes CSASGSSRGEEKLFF. The chain has TRBV20-1 and TRBJ1-4, with a possible D match to TRBD1 (6 bases). This CDR3 comprises 15 residues. CDR1 and CDR2 (germline): DFQATT, SNEGSKA (reference sequence). Trimming left V 3 bases short and J 8 bases short, with 19 bases between.